The source of this T cell receptor (beta chain) is a study of long-term antiretroviral therapy in people with HIV. Samples were assayed with immunoSEQ v3.0 at survey level. Sequencing was performed with immunoSEQ multiplex PCR; in TCRdb, only in-frame clones are kept and a portion is missing. Of roughly 23,000 clones in the sample, approximately 84% were seen once. Trimming cost V 0 bases and J 1 base; bases outside gene matches: 0. In germline, CDR1 is MRHNA, CDR2 SNTAGT. CDR3 length: 15 amino acids. Post-ART PBMC samples numbered at least two per donor, and pre-ART ones at least one. The cryopreserved samples used held roughly 0.9-10 million PBMC prior to extraction of DNA.

The clonotype was recovered from a woman between 25 and 40 years old with HIV. Material: unsorted PBMCs, obtained 1.8 years before starting antiretroviral therapy. The chain recombines TRBV6-4 with TRBJ2-3; 8 bases agree with TRBD2. The CDR3 nucleotides read TGTGCCAGCAGTGACTCGCGGGGGGGCACAGATACGCAGTATTTT. It codes for CASSDSRGGTDTQYF.